This TCR beta chain was identified in a study of identical twins (dated by TCRdb to about 2016). With regard to the full study: To test whether fetal clonotypes persist, the study used deep sequencing on TCR alpha and beta repertoires from monozygotic twins, unrelated adults of various ages, and cord blood. Replicate twin experiments were performed at different times using different library preparation protocols to rule out contamination.

Taken from cysteine to phenylalanine, the CDR3 has 14 residues. Only CDR3 DNA remains: 42 bases, in frame from the first base. V is clipped by 4 bases and J by 10 bases, and the sequence between their germline boundaries is 15 bases long. CDR1 and CDR2 (SGDLS, YYNGEE) derive from the germline V gene. Only healthy Caucasian donors were included. The twin cohort comprised three pairs of female monozygotic twins, all aged about 18 to 30 years. The RNA used for TCR libraries was isolated from peripheral blood mononuclear cells. Study-wide findings and limitations: Because the same donors could not be followed over many years, conclusions were based on cross-sectional statistical analysis. In monozygotic twins, out-of-frame TCR alpha sharing was systematically underestimated by recombination models, although the models agreed with sharing between unrelated individuals. Compared with coincidental sharing between unrelated individuals, an excess of low generation-probability sequences was observed among out-of-frame TCR alpha sequences shared between twins. A weaker excess of twin sharing was found in beta out-of-frame sequences because the signal-to-noise ratio was lowered by fewer shared sequences. Fewer insertions were carried by abundant cord blood beta clonotypes; a weaker similar trend was observed in young adult naive repertoires, while no such trend was observed in memory repertoires. Invariant T cells such as MAIT and iNKT could partly confound zero-insertion analyses, although diverse VJ usage argued against such confounding for most clonotypes.

Of note for this clonotype: Its cognate antigen has yet to be identified. The input lacks base qualities; no much larger clone sits a single base away.

Libraries were built with 5' RACE. The data were produced on an Illumina HiSeq 2000. A universal primer binding site was introduced by template switching, and a unique molecular identifier was present in the final cDNA, enabling accurate counting of TCR cDNA molecules. Specific primers in the conserved constant-segment region were used to synthesize first-strand cDNA for TCR alpha and beta chains. To control for contamination, every cDNA library was double barcoded, receiving both a SMART-Mk sample barcode and Illumina barcodes. TruSeq adapter sequences along with Illumina sample barcodes were introduced in two successive PCR steps. Sequencing of the TCR alpha and beta cDNA libraries was done on the Illumina HiSeq platform using custom primers. The original pipeline was this. MiGEC processed the raw reads to extract unique molecular identifiers, while MiXCR was used to determine the CDR3 positions. Recombination models were inferred per individual with the repgenHMM and IGoR tools using an EM algorithm. Shared clonotypes were analyzed with the tcR package in R, and sharing was normalized by the product of cloneset sizes. To study raw recombination without the effects of thymic and clonal selection, out-of-frame nonproductive sequences were analyzed. Using fastp trimming at Q25 and MiXCR clonotype assembly, TCRdb reanalyzed the public sequencing data and kept in-frame beta chains. Entries that share a CDR3 protein sequence are merged under the most common genes and DNA. The V and J calls were determined by TCRdb, not by the authors. For this sample the table gives roughly 750,000 distinct CDR3 sequences, of which around 20% were detected only once. The ten largest clones represent 4% to 5.5% of the sample.

This same sample was also part of a study on T cells expressing NK-cell markers. As the second publication notes: TCR beta-chain repertoires were profiled in sorted CD3+CD56+NKG2C+, CD3+CD56+NKG2C- and CD3+CD56-NKG2C+ T-cell subsets from seven or eight donors. Among the eight sequenced donors, seven were HCMV-seropositive and one was HCMV-seronegative. In several experiments an anti-gammadeltaTCR antibody was added to restrict sorting to alphabetaTCR-expressing T cells. In roughly 6 donors, the dominant CD3+CD56+NKG2C+ clonotypes were among the top 10 CD8+ clonotypes and accounted for roughly 1.0-8% of CD8+ T cells. Those dominant clonotypes were again the most abundant among CD3+CD56-NKG2C+ cells in several donors, at about 25-65%. Whether the expanded NKG2C-expressing T cell clones were specific for HCMV antigens was left unclear. The eight sequenced donors were randomly selected healthy volunteers, three men and five women. HCMV serostatus was determined by detecting HCMV-specific IgG in serum with a commercial ELISA kit. Bulk peripheral blood T-cell repertoires were additionally sequenced from unsorted PBMC for a handful of donors. MIGEC was used to demultiplex reads and group the reads by UMI, and MiTCR was used to assemble and quantify clonotypes. To exclude erroneous sequences, any TCR cDNA sequence not supported by at least two reads was discarded. Downstream repertoire analysis used the tcR package, and clonotypes were matched across fractions by CDR3 nucleotide sequence plus V segment. VDJmatch was used to annotate antigen specificity against VDJdb, with one amino acid substitution in CDR3 permitted.

Sequences were obtained from PBMCs. The sequence derives from a woman aged 18-29 years in good health. The rearranged segments are TRBV9 and TRBJ1-6; 5 matching bases give a weak D call of TRBD1. The nucleotide sequence is TGTGCCAGCAGCCCGCGACCAGGGACGTCACCCCTCCACTTT. It encodes CASSPRPGTSPLHF.